This T cell receptor beta chain was sequenced during a study of cytomegalovirus exposure and HLA in healthy donors. Note on this clone: Its antigen is not identified.

Study conclusions and caveats: The only immune exposure information that was available was CMV serostatus.

With 1 base removed from V and 3 bases from J, the gap between germline ends came to 9 bases. The CDR3 contains 14 residues. Germline V lookup: CDR1 LGHNA, CDR2 YSLEER. With 60 Vbeta and 13 Jbeta primers, the PCR was carried out. The repertoire was sequenced with immunoSEQ multiplex PCR; TCRdb's copy has only in-frame clones and lacks some. Of roughly 170,000 clones listed, 65% to 85% are singletons. This chain uses TRBV4-3 with TRBJ1-1; maybe TRBD1 (5 bases). The receptor was isolated from a woman aged 45-65 years in good health and CMV-seropositive. Input material: PBMCs. In nucleotides, the CDR3 is TGCGCCAGCAGCCAAGCCAGGGTGGACACTGAAGCTTTCTTT. Translation: CASSQARVDTEAFF.